These 4 T cell receptor beta chains originate from one sample sequenced in a study of monozygotic twins with inflammatory bowel disease. From the 5' RACE reads, TCRdb lists one entry per CDR3 protein and no DNA. The clone table shows approximately 160,000 distinct CDR3 sequences, with the ten largest holding approximately 3%. Sequenced: blood. The source is a human donor with ulcerative colitis or Crohn's disease, or a healthy co-twin of an affected twin (not recorded which).

The chain employs TRBV5-1 and TRBJ1-2; the D gene TCRdb calls, TRBD1, cannot be checked with no DNA. This CDR3 region has 12 residues. Germline V gene lookup returns CDR1 SGHRS and CDR2 YFSETQ. Here the CDR3 reads CARPGRKDGYTF.

V gene TRBV18 combines with J gene TRBJ1-5. Germline CDR1 is KGHSH and CDR2 is LQKENI. CDR3 length: 16 residues. CDR3 residues: CASSPFAGIDNQPQHF.

The chain uses TRBV24-1 and TRBJ1-5; TCRdb designates TRBD1, a call that cannot be tested without DNA. The CDR3 covers 14 residues. Germline V gene lookup returns CDR1 KGHDR and CDR2 SFDVKD. CDR3 amino acids: CATSGTGTNQPQHF.

The chain uses TRBV12-3 or TRBV12-4 and TRBJ2-1. The CDR3 runs to 13 residues. CDR3 sequence reads: CASSFEVGYEQFF.